These 15 T cell receptor beta chains originate from one sample sequenced in a study of T cells in tuberculosis. Clones were read by immunoSEQ multiplex PCR, and TCRdb kept only the in-frame ones, dropping some. Here the sample spans 35,000 to 40,000 clones, 90% to 95% being singletons. The source material was PBMCs. The receptor source for this set is a donor aged 10 to 29 with latent tuberculosis or without tuberculosis infection. Some clones in this sample may be carry-over from other donors' samples.

This rearrangement joins TRBV27 to TRBJ1-1; 8 nucleotides line up with TRBD1. This CDR3 contains 15 residues. The V gene's germline CDR1 is MNHEY and CDR2 SMNVEV (reference sequence). The junction had 15 bases not matched to a gene; V was cut back by 7 bases and J by 8 bases. The CDR3 loop reads CASTPFRQGAVEAFF. CDR3 DNA: TGTGCCAGCACCCCGTTTCGGCAGGGGGCGGTGGAAGCTTTCTTT.

The rearrangement links TRBV10-3 to TRBJ1-3; the D gene is possibly TRBD1 (5 bases). V was cut by 4 bases and J by 0 bases, with 10 bases left in between. From germline, CDR1 is ENHRY and CDR2 SYGVKD. The CDR3 length is 15 residues. The CDR3 nucleotides are TGTGCCATCAGTGCAGGGCCGAGCTCTGGAAACACCATATATTTT. Its translation is CAISAGPSSGNTIYF.

The rearrangement joins TRBV19 to TRBJ1-5, with D possibly matching TRBD1 (6 bases). CDR1 is LNHDA and CDR2 is SQIVND in the germline V gene (reference sequence). This CDR3 has 15 residues. Trimming removed 2 bases from V and 3 bases from J, with 11 bases in between. In DNA form, the CDR3 reads TGTGCCAGTAGTATAACCAGGGGATCCAATCAGCCCCAGCATTTT. Encoded protein: CASSITRGSNQPQHF.

This clone was seen a single time. The CDR3 region is CASSLEGGARTEAFF. For the CDR3, the DNA is TGTGCCAGCAGCTTAGAGGGCGGGGCCCGCACTGAAGCTTTCTTT. The chain is built from TRBV7-6 and TRBJ1-1, with D possibly matching TRBD1 (5 bases). V lost 1 base to trimming and J lost 4 bases, with 13 bases between them. This CDR3 has 15 amino acids. Germline assignment: CDR1 SGHVS and CDR2 FNYEAQ.

The V and J genes are TRBV19 and TRBJ2-5; TRBD2 aligns across 15 bases. CDR3 length equals 18 residues. V lost 6 bases to trimming and J lost 4 bases; unmatched junction nucleotides: 12. CDR1 is LNHDA, CDR2 SQIVND, per germline (reference sequence). The chain's CDR3 is CASSPGWTSGGAAETQYF. CDR3 DNA sequence: TGTGCCAGTAGCCCTGGATGGACTAGCGGGGGGGCCGCAGAGACCCAGTACTTC.

The chain employs TRBV27 and TRBJ1-1, with 9 positions matching TRBD1. After removal of 5 bases from V and 1 base from J, the junction contained 5 bases not matched to a gene. The CDR3 is made up of 15 amino acids. Looked up from germline, CDR1 is MNHEY and CDR2 is SMNVEV (reference sequence). The CDR3 nucleotides are TGTGCCAGCAGTCCCTTGGGACAGGGGAACACTGAAGCTTTCTTT. Amino acid sequence: CASSPLGQGNTEAFF.

V usage is TRBV7-2 and J usage is TRBJ2-5; D perhaps matches TRBD2 (7 bases). CDR1 SGHTA and CDR2 FQGNSA come from the germline V gene. The CDR3 contains 15 residues. V lost 3 bases and J 1 base, leaving 12 bases between the germline ends. The DNA for the CDR3 is TGTGCCAGCAGCTTTCGGCGGGGGCTCCAAGAGACCCAGTACTTC. Protein product: CASSFRRGLQETQYF.

The chain couples TRBV5-1 to TRBJ1-1, with D possibly matching TRBD1 (5 bases). V was pared by 1 base and J by 5 bases, with 12 bases between. The CDR3 extends over 14 amino acids. Germline V lookup: CDR1 SGHRS, CDR2 YFSETQ. The CDR3 DNA reads as TGCGCCAGCAGCTTGAAAGTGGGGCGAACTGAAGCTTTCTTT. This encodes CASSLKVGRTEAFF.

J is TRBJ1-1 and V is TRBV11-2; D uncertain. Germline loops: CDR1 SGHAT, CDR2 FQNNGV. The ends were cut back, 1 base at V and 8 bases at J, with 8 bases in the middle. The CDR3 has 12 residues. CDR3 nucleotides: TGTGCCAGCAGCTTAGGGCCTGCCGAAGCTTTCTTT. Encoded protein: CASSLGPAEAFF. The whole variable domain, remainder taken from reference TRBV11-2 and TRBJ1-1, is EAGVAQSPRYKIIEKRQSVAFWCNPISGHATLYWYQQILGQGPKLLIQFQNNGVVDDSQLPKDRFSAERLKGVDSTLKIQPAKLEDSAVYLCASSLGPAEAFFGQGTRLTVV.

The V call is TRBV19, the J call TRBJ1-5; maybe TRBD1 (6 bases). With 5 bases removed from V and 5 bases from J, the gap between germline ends came to 16 bases. The CDR3 covers 15 residues. Germline V gene lookup returns CDR1 LNHDA and CDR2 SQIVND (reference sequence). The CDR3 sequence is CASSPEGGGHQPQHF. For the CDR3, the DNA is TGTGCCAGTAGTCCCGAGGGGGGGGGTCATCAGCCCCAGCATTTT.

This rearrangement joins TRBV27 to TRBJ2-2; TRBD1 matches at 9 bases. V shed 5 bases, J shed 2 bases, and the junction held 15 bases outside the gene matches. The CDR3 spans 19 residues. Looked up from germline, CDR1 is MNHEY and CDR2 is SMNVEV (reference sequence). CDR3 sequence (DNA): TGTGCCAGCAGTCCCCGGGACAGGGTCTTATTTAGTAACACCGGGGAGCTGTTTTTT. Translating gives CASSPRDRVLFSNTGELFF.

The table lists this clone with a count of one. V and J are TRBV18 and TRBJ2-3, with 9 nucleotides matching TRBD2. CDR3 length: 16 amino acids. Germline CDR1 and CDR2: KGHSH and LQKENI. Trimming took 6 bases from V and 0 from J; bases not matched to a gene: 7. The CDR3 nucleotides are TGTGCCAGCTCGATAATAGCGGGGGAGAGCACAGATACGCAGTATTTT. Amino acid sequence: CASSIIAGESTDTQYF.

The chain carries TRBV6-1 and TRBJ1-1, with a weak D call TRBD1 (6 bases). CDR3 length: 15 residues. With 4 bases removed from V and 3 bases from J, the gap between germline ends came to 15 bases. Germline CDR1 is MNHNS and CDR2 is SASEGT. The CDR3 sequence is CASSVGAPSHTEAFF. For the CDR3, the DNA is TGTGCCAGCAGTGTGGGGGCGCCTTCTCACACTGAAGCTTTCTTT.

The CDR3 is CASSTQVPGELFF. CDR3 in DNA: TGCGCCAGCAGCACACAGGTACCAGGGGAGCTGTTTTTT. J is TRBJ2-2 and V is TRBV5-1; tentatively, D is TRBD1 (5 bases). Trimming pared 4 bases from V and 8 bases from J, leaving 12 bases between. The CDR3 covers 13 residues. Germline CDR1 SGHRS, CDR2 YFSETQ.

This sequence joins TRBV5-1 and TRBJ1-4, with D possibly TRBD1 on 6 matching bases. Deletions cut 5 bases from V and 2 bases from J, with 16 bases between. Germline CDR1 is SGHRS and CDR2 is YFSETQ. CDR3 size: 16 residues. In nucleotides, the CDR3 is TGCGCCAGCAGGGACAGCTTTTCTGGCACTAATGAAAAACTGTTTTTT. This gives the protein CASRDSFSGTNEKLFF.